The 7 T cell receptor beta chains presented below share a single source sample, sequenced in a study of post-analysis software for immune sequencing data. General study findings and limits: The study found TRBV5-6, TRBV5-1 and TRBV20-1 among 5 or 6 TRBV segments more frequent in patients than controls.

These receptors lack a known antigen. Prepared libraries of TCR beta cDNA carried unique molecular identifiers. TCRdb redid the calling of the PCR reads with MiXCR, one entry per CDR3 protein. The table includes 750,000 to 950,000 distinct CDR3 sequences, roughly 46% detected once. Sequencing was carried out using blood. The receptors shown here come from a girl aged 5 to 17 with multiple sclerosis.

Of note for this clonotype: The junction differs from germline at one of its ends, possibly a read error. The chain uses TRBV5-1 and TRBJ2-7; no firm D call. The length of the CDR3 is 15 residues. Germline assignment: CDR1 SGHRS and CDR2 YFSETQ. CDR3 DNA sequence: TGTGCCAGCAGCTTAGATGCGAGCCCTCCCTACGAGCAGTACTTC. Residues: CASSLDASPPYEQYF.

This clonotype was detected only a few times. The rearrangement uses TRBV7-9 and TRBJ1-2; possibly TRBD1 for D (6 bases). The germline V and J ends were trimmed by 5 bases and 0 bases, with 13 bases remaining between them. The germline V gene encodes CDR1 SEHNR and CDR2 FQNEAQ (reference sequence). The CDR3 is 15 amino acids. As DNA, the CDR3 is TGTGCCAGCAGCGCAACGGACAGAGCTAACTATGGCTACACCTTC. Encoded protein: CASSATDRANYGYTF.

The CDR3 DNA reads TGCAGTGCTAGAGGCGAGGGAGGGGTGGGTGGCTACACCTTC. Amino acids: CSARGEGGVGGYTF. The chain is built from TRBV20-1 and TRBJ1-2; maybe TRBD1 (5 bases). CDR1 is DFQATT, CDR2 SNEGSKA, per germline (reference sequence). The CDR3 is 14 amino acids. The V end was cut by 1 base, the J end by 7 bases, with 16 bases between.

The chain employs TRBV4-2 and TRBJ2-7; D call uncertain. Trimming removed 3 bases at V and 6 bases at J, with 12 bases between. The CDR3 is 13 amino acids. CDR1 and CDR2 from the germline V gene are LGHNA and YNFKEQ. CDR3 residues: CASSQESLGEQYF. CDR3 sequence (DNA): TGTGCCAGCAGCCAGGAAAGTTTAGGCGAGCAGTACTTC.

The CDR3 spells CSAGKETQYF. DNA of the CDR3: TGCAGCGCTGGAAAAGAGACCCAGTACTTC. The rearrangement uses TRBV29-1 and TRBJ2-7; D is unclear. Near its end, the DNA agrees better with TRBJ2-5, so the J call may be wrong. The CDR3 is made up of 10 amino acids. CDR1 is SQVTM, CDR2 ANQGSEA, per germline.

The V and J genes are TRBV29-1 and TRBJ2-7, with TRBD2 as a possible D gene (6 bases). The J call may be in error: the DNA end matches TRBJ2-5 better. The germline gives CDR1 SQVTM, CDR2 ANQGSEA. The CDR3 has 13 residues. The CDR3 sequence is CSVGSGGSETQYF. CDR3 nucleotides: TGCAGCGTTGGTTCTGGAGGGTCAGAGACCCAGTACTTC.

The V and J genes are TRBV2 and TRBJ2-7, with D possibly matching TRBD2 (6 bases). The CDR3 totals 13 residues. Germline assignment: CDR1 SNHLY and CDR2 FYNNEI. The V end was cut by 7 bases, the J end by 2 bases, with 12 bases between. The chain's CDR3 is CASTGLTTYEQYF. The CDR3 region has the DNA TGTGCCAGCACGGGACTTACCACCTACGAGCAGTACTTC.